The rows below give T cell receptor beta chains drawn from one sample of a study of PD-L1 blockade in urothelial cancer. Clones were sequenced by immunoSEQ multiplex PCR, and TCRdb holds only the in-frame ones, with some missing. The sample has 35,000 to 55,000 clones, almost 85% seen once. Sequences were derived from PBMCs, sampled around atezolizumab (anti-PD-L1) treatment. These receptors were taken from a man aged 55 to 70 with urothelial cancer. Each CDR3 is given with its conserved first and last residue. The D gene is left open where the match is weak. The listing skips clone size in some rows; elsewhere it reads once, few, many or a size class.

j_call,clone_size,v_call,d_call,cdr3_aa,cdr3_nt
TRBJ2-7,NA,TRBV28,TRBD2,CASSGLAGENYEQYF,TGTGCCAGCAGTGGCCTAGCGGGAGAGAACTACGAGCAGTACTTC
TRBJ2-7,NA,TRBV28,NA,CASTGLGGQYF,TGTGCCAGCACAGGGTTGGGAGGGCAGTACTTC
TRBJ1-1,NA,TRBV5-1,NA,CASSLRLGEGTEAFF,TGCGCCAGCAGCTTGAGGTTAGGGGAAGGCACTGAAGCTTTCTTT
TRBJ1-1,NA,TRBV20-1,NA,CSARDDTEAFF,TGCAGTGCTAGAGACGACACTGAAGCTTTCTTT
TRBJ1-6,few,TRBV5-6,NA,CASSLFSARPLHF,TGTGCCAGCAGCTTGTTTTCTGCCAGGCCCCTCCACTTT
TRBJ2-7,NA,TRBV7-2,TRBD2,CASSLERGLESEQYF,TGTGCCAGCAGCTTAGAACGTGGACTAGAATCCGAGCAGTACTTC
TRBJ2-1,NA,TRBV28,TRBD1,CASSHPGQSFDEQFF,TGTGCCAGCAGTCACCCGGGACAGAGCTTCGATGAGCAGTTCTTC
TRBJ2-2,NA,TRBV5-6,NA,CASSRSGDGELFF,TGTGCCAGCAGCCGGTCGGGGGACGGGGAGCTGTTTTTT
TRBJ2-3,NA,TRBV5-1,NA,CASSRGLAADTQYF,TGCGCCAGCAGCAGAGGGCTGGCAGCAGATACGCAGTATTTT
TRBJ2-4,few,TRBV5-3,NA,CARSLMLDRLLAKNIQYF,TGTGCCAGAAGCTTAATGTTGGACAGACTACTAGCCAAAAACATTCAGTACTTC
TRBJ2-5,NA,TRBV14,NA,CASSQVRGSQETQYF,TGTGCCAGCAGCCAAGTCCGAGGGAGCCAAGAGACCCAGTACTTC
TRBJ2-7,NA,TRBV7-2,NA,CASSPPSRSGTVQYF,TGTGCCAGCAGCCCCCCAAGCCGGTCCGGTACGGTGCAGTACTTC
TRBJ1-2,NA,TRBV5-4,NA,CASSRKQGAYGYTF,TGTGCCAGCAGCAGGAAACAGGGCGCCTATGGCTACACCTTC
TRBJ1-5,NA,TRBV6-5,NA,CASLSNQPQHF,TGTGCCAGCCTCAGCAATCAGCCCCAGCATTTT
TRBJ1-1,NA,TRBV4-1,TRBD1,CASSHTGERWNTEAFF,TGCGCCAGCAGCCATACAGGGGAGCGATGGAACACTGAAGCTTTCTTT
TRBJ1-2,NA,TRBV6-6,NA,CAIKQGPGYTF,TGTGCCATCAAACAGGGTCCTGGCTACACCTTC
TRBJ1-4,NA,TRBV5-1,TRBD1,CASSSTGAGQGNEKLFF,TGCGCCAGCAGCTCAACAGGGGCGGGGCAAGGTAATGAAAAACTGTTTTTT
TRBJ1-5,NA,TRBV2,NA,CASSEGGRRSNQPQHF,TGTGCCAGCAGTGAGGGGGGGCGGAGAAGCAATCAGCCCCAGCATTTT
TRBJ2-4,NA,TRBV28,NA,CASSFSNIAKNIQYF,TGTGCCAGCAGTTTTTCCAACATAGCCAAAAACATTCAGTACTTC
TRBJ1-2,once,TRBV19,TRBD1,CATRGTGEVYGYTF,TGTGCCACTCGAGGGACAGGCGAAGTCTATGGCTACACCTTC
TRBJ1-2,once,TRBV4-2,NA,CASSQDEQGSYAF,TGTGCCAGCAGCCAAGATGAACAGGGAAGCTACGCCTTC
TRBJ2-1,NA,TRBV10-1,NA,CASSAANGVYNEQFF,TGCGCCAGCAGTGCGGCTAACGGGGTGTACAATGAGCAGTTCTTC
TRBJ1-1,NA,TRBV25-1,NA,CATSQGGTEAFF,TGTGCTACCTCGCAGGGAGGCACTGAAGCTTTCTTT
TRBJ1-5,NA,TRBV6-1,TRBD1,CASADRGNQPQHF,TGTGCCAGTGCAGACAGGGGCAATCAGCCCCAGCATTTT
TRBJ2-2,once,TRBV5-1,TRBD2,CASSLSASGSTGELFF,TGCGCCAGCAGCTTGTCGGCTAGCGGGAGTACCGGGGAGCTGTTTTTT
TRBJ2-5,NA,TRBV28,TRBD2,CATRTSEETQYF,TGTGCCACCAGGACTAGCGAAGAGACCCAGTACTTC
TRBJ2-7,NA,TRBV6-5,NA,CASSYVPGHYEQYF,TGTGCCAGCAGTTACGTCCCAGGCCACTACGAGCAGTACTTC
TRBJ2-1,NA,TRBV11-2,TRBD2,CASSLHPSGGALGNEQFF,TGTGCCAGCAGCCTCCACCCAAGCGGGGGGGCCCTTGGGAATGAGCAGTTCTTC
TRBJ2-5,NA,TRBV7-7,NA,CASSPDTGGMYQETQYF,TGTGCTAGCAGCCCGGATACGGGGGGCATGTACCAAGAGACCCAGTACTTC
TRBJ2-5,once,TRBV5-6,TRBD1,CASSRTGETQYF,TGTGCCAGCAGCAGGACAGGGGAAACCCAGTACTTC
TRBJ2-3,NA,TRBV27,NA,CASSPTGRWTDTQYF,TGTGCCAGCAGTCCTACAGGGAGATGGACAGATACGCAGTATTTT
TRBJ2-7,NA,TRBV6-1,TRBD2,CASFRKGRVYEQYF,TGTGCCAGCTTTAGGAAGGGGAGGGTCTACGAGCAGTACTTC
TRBJ1-5,few,TRBV5-1,NA,CASSLGGRDQPQHF,TGCGCCAGCAGCTTGGGGGGCAGGGATCAGCCCCAGCATTTT